This note documents a single TCR beta chain sequence. Sequenced by immunoSEQ multiplex PCR; TCRdb stores in-frame clones only, minus some. The sample lists about 200,000 clones, roughly 85% occurring once. This record belongs to a study of blood T cell repertoires in COVID-19. J gave up 4 bases and V 6 bases, and 6 bases lay outside the gene matches. CDR3 length equals 15 residues. Germline V gene lookup returns CDR1 KGHSH and CDR2 LQKENI. Everyone who took part was about 18 to 89 years old, and they came from about 25 US areas. The sequencing input was PBMCs or T cells enriched from blood (not recorded which). The chain carries TRBV18 and TRBJ2-2; 9 bases are shared with TRBD2. The sequence was obtained from a woman aged 35 to 49 with acute COVID-19. The DNA for the CDR3 is TGTGCCAGCTCCCAAGGACTAGCGTCCACCGGGGAGCTGTTTTTT. Its protein product is CASSQGLASTGELFF. Filled out from reference TRBV18 and TRBJ2-2, the complete variable domain reads NAGVMQNPRHLVRRRGQEARLRCSPMKGHSHVYWYRQLPEEGLKFMVYLQKENIIDESGMPKERFSAEFPKEGPSILRIQQVVRGDSAAYFCASSQGLASTGELFFGEGSRLTVL.